This TCR beta chain derives from a study of T cell repertoires in cytomegalovirus infection. The study's findings and limits: Ex vivo, HLA-C-restricted CMV-specific TCR beta clonotypes prevailed over the rest of the response. People with CMV and the relevant HLA were identified by cumulative public TCR beta family frequency.

The CDR3 is 13 residues long. V was pared by 2 bases and J by 5 bases, with 13 bases between. Per germline, CDR1 DFQATT and CDR2 SNEGSKA (reference sequence). TCRdb recomputed calls from the reads with MiXCR, one row per CDR3 protein. Found here are about 180,000 distinct CDR3 sequences, about 18% of them singletons; the top ten hold under 30%. This clonotype came up a few times. Its specificity is unknown. The chain joins TRBV20-1 to TRBJ2-7; D not resolved. The sequenced sample was CD8+ T cells from PBMCs. The sequence was collected from a human donor in good health (CMV status not recorded). Some clones in this sample may be carry-over from other donors' samples. CDR3: CSARRVGSDEQYF. The CDR3 DNA reads as TGCAGTGCTAGAAGGGTAGGGTCGGACGAGCAGTACTTC.